This TCR beta chain was found in a study of T cell repertoires in cytomegalovirus infection. Findings and limits, study-wide: Summed frequency of shared TCR beta families picked out CMV carriers who also had the relevant HLA.

TCRdb ran MiXCR on the reads and lists one entry per CDR3 protein. Of about 300,000 distinct CDR3 sequences detected, around 9.1% appear once; the ten largest clones hold approximately 2.3%. This clonotype was counted many times. Antigen unknown. The CDR3 is made up of 17 amino acids. With 5 bases clipped from V and 2 bases from J, the junction kept 12 bases outside the gene matches. CDR1 is SGHVS and CDR2 is FNYEAQ in the germline V gene. The receptor's source is a human donor in good health (CMV status not recorded). Some clones in this sample may be carry-over from other donors' samples. The rearrangement links TRBV7-6 to TRBJ2-1; 7 positions match TRBD2. Sample: PBMCs. CDR3 sequence (DNA): TGTGCCAGCAGCCCCTTAGTCCGCGGGGGAGCCTACAATGAGCAGTTCTTC. Translating it yields CASSPLVRGGAYNEQFF.